The source of this T cell receptor (beta chain) is a study of PD-1 blockade in classical Hodgkin lymphoma (dated by TCRdb to the early 2020s). Turning to the overall study: Nivolumab dosing was 3 mg/kg intravenously every 2 weeks, continuing until either disease progression or unacceptable toxicity. The study used CyTOF and TCR beta sequencing to define a peripheral blood immune signature of response to PD-1 blockade in classical Hodgkin lymphoma. The research as a whole found: Only a single clinical trial cohort was studied, and what caused the repertoire differences, possibly disease activity or prior therapy, remained undefined. Lower diversity was seen in patients whose nivolumab began less than 1 year after ASCT, and these patients were left out of later analyses so that immune reconstitution would not confound the results. CD4+ but not CD8+ TCR diversity rose significantly by C4D1 (p=0.0027 vs p=0.16), most apparent in complete responders (p=0.02). Baseline TCR diversity was reported as lower in newly diagnosed patients than in healthy donors, and lower still in relapsed/refractory patients. Baseline diversity similar to that of newly diagnosed patients was observed in trial patients achieving complete response, whereas significantly lower diversity was observed in partial responders and progressors.

Note on this clone: No cognate antigen has been identified for it. Nothing much larger sits one base from this clone, and base qualities are not available. The sample contains more than one DNA sequence encoding this CDR3.

The Qiagen DNeasy kit was used to extract genomic DNA both from unsorted PBMCs and from the negatively selected CD4+ and CD8+ fractions. Using primers that anneal to V and J segments, immunoSEQ multiplex PCR amplified the TCR beta CDR3 regions. A synthetic immune receptor repertoire was used to minimize amplification bias, and any residual bias was removed computationally once sequencing was done. The paper's processing steps were these. Repertoire diversity was quantified as the Shannon entropy index using custom Python scripts. Unsorted, CD4+ and CD8+ repertoires were examined separately, except in combined analyses, for which CD4+ and CD8+ sequences were merged in silico. Clonal expansion was defined as a frequency increase of at least 2-fold after treatment compared with C1D1, and clones undetected at baseline were assigned a pseudocount of 0.5. Singleton clones were defined as clones with 0 or 1 copy at C1D1, and non-singleton clones were defined as clones with 2 or more copies. Clones expanded in unsorted samples were labelled as CD4+, CD8+ or unknown by matching protein sequences in sorted samples from the same patient. Diversity changes from C1D1 to C4D1 were tested in paired samples using Wilcoxon tests. TCRdb holds this immuneACCESS table with in-frame rearrangements only. Some clones are missing; in checked studies, unresolved V genes explain under half, and the rest has no known cause. Clone size and V and J calls were adopted from that table, with D and trimming inferred from the DNA. Present in this sample are over 60,000 clones, 71% of which were seen just once. Of the sample, 7.5% to 9.5% falls within the top ten clones.

The time point label here, explained by the study, means: cycle 2 day 1 (C2D1) of nivolumab. All trial patients had relapsed after autologous stem cell transplantation, with cohorts A, B and C differing in prior brentuximab vedotin exposure. The trial cohort was composed of about 60 patients with relapsed/refractory classical Hodgkin lymphoma, for whom complete response, partial response or progressive disease was recorded as best overall response. In the multi-cohort phase II CheckMate 205 trial, trial patients received single-agent nivolumab. An independent review committee assessed best overall response by applying the 2007 International Working Group response criteria. PBMCs from the trial were collected at three points: immediately before nivolumab initiation (C1D1), and during therapy at cycle 2 day 1 and cycle 4 day 1. Peripheral blood was collected in 8 mL Vacutainer Cell Preparation Tubes, from which PBMCs were isolated by centrifugation and then cryopreserved.

V is shortened by 3 bases, J by 4 bases, and the region joining them spans 7 bases. CDR1 and CDR2, looked up from the germline V gene (reference sequence), are GTSNPN and SVGIG. Measured from the cysteine to the phenylalanine, the CDR3 is 12 residues long. Only the CDR3 DNA stays, 36 bases, in frame from base 1. Recombination connected TRBV30 to TRBJ1-3, with no reliable assignment of the D segment. The source is a human donor with classical Hodgkin lymphoma. The material sequenced was peripheral blood mononuclear cells (PBMCs), taken before the second cycle of nivolumab. The nucleotides are TGTGCCTGGAGCGCCACCGGAAACACCATATATTTT. Translated, this gives CAWSATGNTIYF.